Below, 10 T cell receptor beta chains from the same sample are listed, as sequenced in a study of control samples from healthy donors and cancer patients. Using immunoSEQ multiplex PCR, the repertoire was profiled, and TCRdb retains in-frame clones only, with some absent. Altogether approximately 80,000 clones are present, 91% being singletons, with the ten largest covering around a sixth. The sample was blood. The receptors derive from a man younger than 45 in good health.

This clone was counted once. The rearrangement joins TRBV7-8 to TRBJ2-7; D possibly matches TRBD1 or TRBD2 (5 bases each). This CDR3 comprises 11 residues. V gave up 4 bases and J gave up 8 bases, with 9 bases separating them. Germline V gene lookup returns CDR1 SGHVS and CDR2 FQNEAQ. The CDR3 nucleotides read TGTGCCAGCAGCTCGCAGGGACAGCAGTACTTC. Its translation is CASSSQGQQYF.

The chain joins TRBV15 to TRBJ1-5, with D maybe TRBD1 (5 bases). V dropped 0 bases and J dropped 7 bases, with 22 bases sitting between them. CDR3 length equals 18 residues. Germline assignment: CDR1 LNHNV and CDR2 YYDKDF (reference sequence). The CDR3 DNA reads TGTGCCACCAGCAGAGATAAGGGGATGGGGACGGTTAAACAGCCCCAGCATTTT. Its protein is CATSRDKGMGTVKQPQHF.

The chain has TRBV27 and TRBJ2-1, with D unresolved. From germline, CDR1 is MNHEY and CDR2 SMNVEV (reference sequence). This CDR3 region has 16 residues. V dropped 4 bases and J dropped 2 bases, with 15 bases sitting between them. DNA for the CDR3: TGTGCCAGCAGTTCCCAACTGAACGGCCCCTACAATGAGCAGTTCTTC. Translation: CASSSQLNGPYNEQFF.

J is TRBJ2-1 and V is TRBV2, with D perhaps assigned TRBD1 or TRBD2 (6 bases each). The CDR3 is 14 amino acids. In germline, CDR1 is SNHLY, CDR2 FYNNEI. V shed 6 bases and J shed 7 bases, with 16 bases lying between them. The CDR3 region is CASRMGGGGNEQFF. In DNA form, the CDR3 reads TGTGCCAGCAGAATGGGCGGAGGGGGGAATGAGCAGTTCTTC.

Concerning this clone itself: Additional DNA sequences in this sample encode the identical CDR3. This chain uses TRBV3-1 (or the pseudogene TRBV3-2) with TRBJ1-2; a weak D match, TRBD1 (5 bases). Germline CDR1 is LGHDT and CDR2 is YNNKEL (reference sequence). This CDR3 contains 13 residues. Trimming shortened V by 1 base and J by 6 bases, and 9 bases separated the two germline ends. CDR3 in amino acids: CASSQGQGNGYTF. In nucleotides, the CDR3 is TGTGCCAGCAGCCAAGGTCAGGGAAATGGCTACACCTTC.

The chain uses TRBV28 and TRBJ1-1; TRBD1 agrees at 11 bases. In germline, CDR1 is MDHEN, CDR2 SYDVKM. The CDR3 covers 15 residues. The trim removed 6 bases at V and 4 bases at J, leaving 7 bases unmatched. The DNA of the CDR3 is TGTGCCAGCAGGAAGCCAGGGACAGGGGGCACTGAAGCTTTCTTT. Translated: CASRKPGTGGTEAFF. The full variable domain, its missing parts supplied by reference TRBV28 and TRBJ1-1, is DVKVTQSSRYLVKRTGEKVFLECVQDMDHENMFWYRQDPGLGLRLIYFSYDVKMKEKGDIPEGYSVSREKKERFSLILESASTNQTSMYLCASRKPGTGGTEAFFGQGTRLTVV.

V usage is TRBV19 and J usage is TRBJ1-5, with D unresolved. Germline V lookup: CDR1 LNHDA, CDR2 SQIVND (reference sequence). The CDR3 is made up of 15 amino acids. Trimming took 6 bases from V and 1 from J, leaving 13 bases between them. The CDR3 sequence is CASRRDRASNQPQHF. The CDR3 DNA reads as TGTGCCAGTAGGAGGGATAGGGCGAGCAATCAGCCCCAGCATTTT.

The chain combines TRBV4-1 with TRBJ1-2, with TRBD1 identical over 9 bases. Germline CDR1 MGHRA, CDR2 YSYEKL. The junction had 3 bases not matched to a gene; V was cut back by 0 bases and J by 4 bases. The CDR3 length is 15 residues. The chain's CDR3 is CASSQDTGGSYGYTF. The CDR3 DNA sequence: TGCGCCAGCAGCCAAGATACAGGGGGCAGCTATGGCTACACCTTC.

The chain uses TRBV7-3 and TRBJ2-6, with a weak D call TRBD1 (5 bases). The CDR3 has 15 residues. CDR1 SGHTA and CDR2 FQGTGA come from the germline V gene. Trimming pared 6 bases from V and 3 bases from J, leaving 12 bases between. The CDR3 sequence: CASRAGPDGANVLTF. The CDR3 nucleotides read TGTGCCAGCAGGGCAGGGCCAGATGGGGCCAACGTCCTGACTTTC.

The chain carries TRBV27 and TRBJ1-2; 8 bases are shared with TRBD1. Germline V gene data show CDR1 as MNHEY and CDR2 as SMNVEV (reference sequence). J gave up 8 bases and V 5 bases, and 7 bases lay outside the gene matches. The CDR3 totals 13 residues. The CDR3 coding sequence is TGTGCCAGCAGTGGGGACAGGCTTCAAGGCTACACCTTC. Translated, it gives CASSGDRLQGYTF.